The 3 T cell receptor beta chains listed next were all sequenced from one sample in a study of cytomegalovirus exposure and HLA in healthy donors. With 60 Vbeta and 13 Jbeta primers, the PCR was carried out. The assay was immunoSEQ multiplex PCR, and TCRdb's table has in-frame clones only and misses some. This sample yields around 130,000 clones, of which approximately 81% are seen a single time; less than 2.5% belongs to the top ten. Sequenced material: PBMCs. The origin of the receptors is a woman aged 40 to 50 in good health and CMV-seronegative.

The CDR3 nucleotides are TGTGCCAGCAGCCGAGGACTAGCGGGTGGCAACACCGGGGAGCTGTTTTTT. Translating gives CASSRGLAGGNTGELFF. The V and J genes are TRBV14 and TRBJ2-2, with 11 bases lining up with TRBD2. The germline CDR1 and CDR2 sequences are SGHDN and FVKESK. The CDR3 runs 17 residues. The V and J ends lost 4 bases and 2 bases, in that order; junction bases with no gene match: 6. Variable domain in full (rest from reference TRBV14 and TRBJ2-2): EAGVTQFPSHSVIEKGQTVTLRCDPISGHDNLYWYRRVMGKEIKFLLHFVKESKQDESGMPNNRFLAERTGGTYSTLKVQPAELEDSGVYFCASSRGLAGGNTGELFFGEGSRLTVL.

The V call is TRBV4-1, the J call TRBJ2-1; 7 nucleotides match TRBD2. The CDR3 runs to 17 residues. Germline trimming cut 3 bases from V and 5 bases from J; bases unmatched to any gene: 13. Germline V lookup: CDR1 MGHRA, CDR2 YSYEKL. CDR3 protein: CASSHGGLGVSNNEQFF. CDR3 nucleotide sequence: TGCGCCAGCAGCCACGGAGGACTAGGGGTTTCTAACAATGAGCAGTTCTTC.

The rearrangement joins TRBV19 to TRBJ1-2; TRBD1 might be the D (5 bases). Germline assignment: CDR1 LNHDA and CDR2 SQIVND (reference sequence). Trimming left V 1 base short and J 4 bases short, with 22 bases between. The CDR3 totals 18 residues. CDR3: CASSIGLGIRAKPYGYTF. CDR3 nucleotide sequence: TGTGCCAGTAGTATAGGTTTAGGGATCAGGGCCAAGCCCTATGGCTACACCTTC.